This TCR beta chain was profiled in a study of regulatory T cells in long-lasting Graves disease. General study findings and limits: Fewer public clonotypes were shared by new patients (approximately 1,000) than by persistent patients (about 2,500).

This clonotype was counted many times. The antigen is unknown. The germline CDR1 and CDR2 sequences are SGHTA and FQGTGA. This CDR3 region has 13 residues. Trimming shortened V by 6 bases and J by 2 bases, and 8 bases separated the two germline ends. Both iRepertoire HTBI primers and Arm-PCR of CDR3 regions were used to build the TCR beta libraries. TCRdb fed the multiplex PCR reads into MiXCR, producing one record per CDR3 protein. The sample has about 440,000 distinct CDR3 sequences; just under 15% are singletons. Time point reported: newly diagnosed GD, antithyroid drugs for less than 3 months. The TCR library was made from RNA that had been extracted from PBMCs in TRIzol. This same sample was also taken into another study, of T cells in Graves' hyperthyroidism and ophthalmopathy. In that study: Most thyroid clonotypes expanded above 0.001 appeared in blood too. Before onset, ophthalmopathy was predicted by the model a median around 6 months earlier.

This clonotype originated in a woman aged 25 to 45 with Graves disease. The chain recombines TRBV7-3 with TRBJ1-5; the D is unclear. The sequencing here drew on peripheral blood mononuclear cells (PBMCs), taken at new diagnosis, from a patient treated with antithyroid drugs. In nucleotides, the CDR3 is TGTGCCAGCAGTCATGATGGCAATCAGCCCCAGCATTTT. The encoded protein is CASSHDGNQPQHF.